This TCR beta chain comes out of a study of blood T cell repertoires in COVID-19. As for the study in general: Whether acute or convalescent, the COVID-19 samples came from the United States, Italy and Spain. Sources were T cells, B-cell-depleted T cells, or PBMCs; the material itself was cDNA or gDNA.

The protocol was immunoSEQ multiplex PCR, while the TCRdb copy is restricted to in-frame clones and leaves out a portion. The profile shows roughly 260,000 clones, 70% to 90% of them singletons. Sequenced material: peripheral blood. The sequence came from a middle-aged woman who had recovered from COVID-19.

The DNA for the CDR3 is TGTGCCAGCAGACCTTCCAAACAGGGTGTTTGGGGCTACACCTTC. Translated, it gives CASRPSKQGVWGYTF. The V call is TRBV28, the J call TRBJ1-2, with D perhaps TRBD1 (6 bases). CDR1 is MDHEN, CDR2 SYDVKM, per germline. V shed 6 bases and J shed 8 bases, with 22 bases lying between them. The CDR3 covers 15 residues.